The following is a TCR beta chain sequence with its context. These data originate in a study of cytomegalovirus exposure and HLA in healthy donors. In germline, CDR1 is SEHNR, CDR2 FQNEAQ (reference sequence). CDR3 length: 13 amino acids. V lost 5 bases and J 7 bases, leaving 14 bases between the germline ends. Primers included in the PCR were 60 Vbeta and 13 Jbeta primers. Clones were sequenced by immunoSEQ multiplex PCR, and TCRdb holds only the in-frame ones, with some missing. This table holds some 180,000 clones, 75% to 90% found once. The J gene is TRBJ1-2, the V gene TRBV7-9; TRBD1 is a possible D gene (5 bases). This TCR was sampled from a male donor in good health and CMV-seronegative. Specimen: PBMCs. In DNA form, the CDR3 reads TGTGCCAGCAGCCCGGACATTTGGCTTGGCTACACCTTC. This sequence encodes CASSPDIWLGYTF.